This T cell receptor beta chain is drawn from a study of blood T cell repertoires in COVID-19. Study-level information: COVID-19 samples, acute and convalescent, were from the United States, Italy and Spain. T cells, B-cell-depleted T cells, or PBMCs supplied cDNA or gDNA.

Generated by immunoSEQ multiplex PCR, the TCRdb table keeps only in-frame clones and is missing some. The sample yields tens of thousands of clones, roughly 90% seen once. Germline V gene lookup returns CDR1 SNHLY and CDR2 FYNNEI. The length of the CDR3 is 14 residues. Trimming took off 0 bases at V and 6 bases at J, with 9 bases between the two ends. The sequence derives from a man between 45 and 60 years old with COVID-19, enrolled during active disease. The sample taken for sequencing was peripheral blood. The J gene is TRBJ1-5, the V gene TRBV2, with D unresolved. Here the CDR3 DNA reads TGTGCCAGCAGTGAAGCGTTCGGGATTCAGCCCCAGCATTTT. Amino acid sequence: CASSEAFGIQPQHF.